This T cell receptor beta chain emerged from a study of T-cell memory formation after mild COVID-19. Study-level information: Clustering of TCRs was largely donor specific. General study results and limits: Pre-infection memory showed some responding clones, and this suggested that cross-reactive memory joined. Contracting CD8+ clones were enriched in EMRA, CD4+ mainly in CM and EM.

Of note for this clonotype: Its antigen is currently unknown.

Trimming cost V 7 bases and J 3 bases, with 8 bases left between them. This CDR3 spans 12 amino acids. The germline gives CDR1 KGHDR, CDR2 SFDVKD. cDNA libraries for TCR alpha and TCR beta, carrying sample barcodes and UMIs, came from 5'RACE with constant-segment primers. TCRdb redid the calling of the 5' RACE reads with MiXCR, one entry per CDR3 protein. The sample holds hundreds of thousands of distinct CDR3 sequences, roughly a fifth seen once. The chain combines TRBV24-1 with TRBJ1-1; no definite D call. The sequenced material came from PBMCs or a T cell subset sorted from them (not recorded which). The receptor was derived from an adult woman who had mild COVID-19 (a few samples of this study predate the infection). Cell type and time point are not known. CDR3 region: CATRGWDTEAFF. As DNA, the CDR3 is TGTGCCACCAGGGGGTGGGACACTGAAGCTTTCTTT.